The rows below give T cell receptor beta chains drawn from one sample of a study of cytomegalovirus exposure and HLA in healthy donors. Measured with immunoSEQ multiplex PCR; TCRdb has only the in-frame clones, and not every one. The sample lists over 150,000 clones, 65% to 90% seen once, with over 8.5% in the top ten. Material for sequencing was PBMCs. These receptor sequences come from a man aged 50-60 years in good health and CMV-seropositive. The CDR3 runs from the conserved cysteine through the conserved F or W. The D gene is left open where the match is weak. Clone size is stated in some rows and not others, as once, few, many or a class when expanded.

TRBV6-5	NA	TRBD1	TRBJ2-7	TGTGCCAGCAGTTACTCCTCAGGGGGCGACTACGAGCAGTACTTC	CASSYSSGGDYEQYF
TRBV4-3	NA	NA	TRBJ1-2	TGCGCCAGCAGCCAGACAGGTAGCTATGGCTACACCTTC	CASSQTGSYGYTF
TRBV5-6	NA	NA	TRBJ1-6	TGTGCCAGCAGCTTGGGAGGGCTGAGCAATTCACCCCTCCACTTT	CASSLGGLSNSPLHF
TRBV4-2	NA	TRBD2	TRBJ2-5	TGTGCCAGCAGCCAAGACCCTAGCGGGGGGGCGGAGACCCAGTACTTC	CASSQDPSGGAETQYF
TRBV5-1	NA	NA	TRBJ2-5	TGCGCCAGCTTTTCGTCGGGGGGCGCGGAGACCCAGTACTTC	CASFSSGGAETQYF
TRBV7-9	NA	NA	TRBJ2-3	TGTGCCAGCAGCTTATTAAGCGGCAGCACAGATACGCAGTATTTT	CASSLLSGSTDTQYF
TRBV2	NA	NA	TRBJ1-5	TGTGCCAGCAGTGCGGGGAGGGCGAGCAATCAGCCCCAGCATTTT	CASSAGRASNQPQHF
TRBV11-3	few	NA	TRBJ1-5	TGTGCCAGCAGCTTACCGAGGGAAGGACTAAATCAGCCCCAGCATTTT	CASSLPREGLNQPQHF
TRBV2	NA	NA	TRBJ2-2	TGTGCCAGCACTACTAGGAGAGCCGGGGAGCTGTTTTTT	CASTTRRAGELFF
TRBV28	few	NA	TRBJ1-2	TGTGCCAGCAGTTTAGGGGCAGTTTATGGCTACACCTTC	CASSLGAVYGYTF
TRBV7-8	once	NA	TRBJ2-7	TGTGCCAGCAGCTTGGGGCGGAGCTCCTACGAGCAGTACTTC	CASSLGRSSYEQYF
TRBV6-5	NA	NA	TRBJ1-1	TGTGCCAGCAGTTACAGGGGTGTCAACACTGAAGCTTTCTTT	CASSYRGVNTEAFF
TRBV7-2	NA	NA	TRBJ1-1	TGTGCCAGCAGCTTATACACAGGGAACACTGAAGCTTTCTTT	CASSLYTGNTEAFF
TRBV4-1	NA	TRBD2	TRBJ2-7	TGCGCCAGCAGCCAATGGAGCGGGATGGAACCCAACTACGAGCAGTACTTC	CASSQWSGMEPNYEQYF
TRBV10-3	NA	NA	TRBJ1-1	TGTGCCATCAGAACCGGGGGGCGGGACACTGAAGCTTTCTTT	CAIRTGGRDTEAFF
TRBV28	NA	NA	TRBJ1-6	TGTGCCAGCAGATCTAGGACACGTTCTTCGAGCCTTTATAATTCACCCCTCCACTTT	CASRSRTRSSSLYNSPLHF
TRBV7-2	NA	NA	TRBJ1-5	TGTGCCAGCAGCTGGGGCGGGGGTCAGCCCCAGCATTTT	CASSWGGGQPQHF
TRBV7-3	NA	NA	TRBJ1-1	TGTGCCAGCAGCCTCGGGATGAACACTGAAGCTTTCTTT	CASSLGMNTEAFF
TRBV7-2	NA	NA	TRBJ1-2	TGTGCCAGCAGCTTATCCCCCAGGGGCTATGGCTACACCTTC	CASSLSPRGYGYTF
TRBV28	NA	TRBD1	TRBJ2-7	TGTGCCAGCAGTCGAGGACAGGGAAACGAGCAGTACTTC	CASSRGQGNEQYF
TRBV28	NA	NA	TRBJ2-2	TGTGCCAGCAGTTTACTCAACACCGGGGAGCTGTTTTTT	CASSLLNTGELFF
TRBV7-2	NA	NA	TRBJ2-7	TGTGCCAGCAGCTTAATGGAGGGGAAGAGCTCCTACGAGCAGTACTTC	CASSLMEGKSSYEQYF
TRBV19	NA	NA	TRBJ2-3	TGTGCCAGTAGTGCCTTTCCCCCTAGGACTAGCACAGATACGCAGTATTTT	CASSAFPPRTSTDTQYF
TRBV5-4	NA	TRBD2	TRBJ2-1	TGTGCCAGCAGCCGGACTAGCGGGGGCTACAATGAGCAGTTCTTC	CASSRTSGGYNEQFF
TRBV4-2	NA	NA	TRBJ2-4	TGTGCCAGCAGCCCGACAGGAATTATAGCCAAAAACATTCAGTACTTC	CASSPTGIIAKNIQYF
TRBV19	NA	TRBD2	TRBJ2-1	TGTGGCGCTGGCATAGCGGGAGGAGTAAATGAGCAGTTCTTC	CGAGIAGGVNEQFF
TRBV5-4	NA	TRBD2	TRBJ2-3	TGTGCCAGCAGCTCGACTAGCGGGGTGACAGATACGCAGTATTTT	CASSSTSGVTDTQYF
TRBV7-2	NA	NA	TRBJ2-3	TGTGCCAGCAGCCGGACCCGGACTACCACAGATACGCAGTATTTT	CASSRTRTTTDTQYF
TRBV28	few	TRBD1	TRBJ1-2	TGTGCCAGCAGTATTTCCACAGGGGAGGTTGGCTACACCTTC	CASSISTGEVGYTF
TRBV7-3	NA	NA	TRBJ2-5	TGTGCCAGCAGCCCCACCGGGGGTGGAGAGACCCAGTACTTC	CASSPTGGGETQYF
TRBV7-2	NA	NA	TRBJ2-5	TGTGCCAGCAGCTTACTAAACAGCGGGACACAAGAGACCCAGTACTTC	CASSLLNSGTQETQYF
TRBV29-1	NA	NA	TRBJ2-7	TGCAGCGGTCAACAGGGCTACGAGCAGTACTTC	CSGQQGYEQYF
TRBV7-2	NA	NA	TRBJ1-2	TGTGCCAGCAGCTCGGGGATAGACTATGGCTACACCTTC	CASSSGIDYGYTF
TRBV28	NA	TRBD2	TRBJ2-3	TGTGCCAGCAGTACCCTAGCGGGATTCCCTAGCACAGATACGCAGTATTTT	CASSTLAGFPSTDTQYF
TRBV4-3	NA	TRBD2	TRBJ2-5	TGCGCCAGCAGCCAAGAAAGACGCGGGGGGGCCTCAGAGACCCAGTACTTC	CASSQERRGGASETQYF
TRBV18	NA	NA	TRBJ1-1	TGTGCCAGCTCACCACAAGGGGACACTGAAGCTTTCTTT	CASSPQGDTEAFF
TRBV28	NA	TRBD2	TRBJ2-5	TGTGCCAGCACGAGACTAGCGCTCCAAGAGACCCAGTACTTC	CASTRLALQETQYF
TRBV28	NA	TRBD1	TRBJ2-7	TGTGCCAGCAAGGGACAGGGGTTCTCCTACGAGCAGTACTTC	CASKGQGFSYEQYF
TRBV7-8	few	NA	TRBJ2-7	TGTGCCAGCAGCTTAGCGCTCGCTAGGGGTTCGGTGGGGGAGCAGTACTTC	CASSLALARGSVGEQYF
TRBV7-2	NA	NA	TRBJ2-7	TGTGCCAGCAGCCCGGCGGCGGGACAGACCTACGAGCAGTACTTC	CASSPAAGQTYEQYF
TRBV5-8	few	NA	TRBJ1-6	TGTGCCAGCAGCTTCCCATTCAGGGGTTCAGGCTCACCCCTCCACTTT	CASSFPFRGSGSPLHF